The present T cell receptor beta chain was sequenced within a study of shared clonotypes between healthy human individuals. For the study at large: A donor's plate count was three for CD4 naive and three for CD4 memory; CD8 naive had two and CD8 memory one.

Of note for this clone: No antigen is known for it.

Original methodology: Filtering differed since immunoSEQ provided only junctions, with no quality scores. Profiling relied on immunoSEQ multiplex PCR, and the TCRdb table lists in-frame clones only, not all of them. D and trimming come from the DNA, and the V and J calls and clone size come from that table. The sample has 95,000 to 120,000 clones, around 73% seen once. Study results and limitations: Sharing across several donors was seen in roughly 5% of naive CD4 clonotypes.

V was clipped by 3 bases and J by 8 bases; unmatched bases: 4. The CDR3 spans 13 residues. Per germline, CDR1 MGHDK and CDR2 SYGVNS. Sequenced sample: memory CD8+ T cells sorted from blood. The subset here: CD45RO+ cells pooled with CCR7-negative TemRA cells. The chain uses TRBV25-1 and TRBJ2-1; 7 nucleotides line up with TRBD1. The TCR sequence derives from a woman aged 30 to 39 in good health. The CDR3, as DNA: TGTGCCAGCAGTGATGACAGGGCTGATGAGCAGTTCTTC. Amino acids: CASSDDRADEQFF.